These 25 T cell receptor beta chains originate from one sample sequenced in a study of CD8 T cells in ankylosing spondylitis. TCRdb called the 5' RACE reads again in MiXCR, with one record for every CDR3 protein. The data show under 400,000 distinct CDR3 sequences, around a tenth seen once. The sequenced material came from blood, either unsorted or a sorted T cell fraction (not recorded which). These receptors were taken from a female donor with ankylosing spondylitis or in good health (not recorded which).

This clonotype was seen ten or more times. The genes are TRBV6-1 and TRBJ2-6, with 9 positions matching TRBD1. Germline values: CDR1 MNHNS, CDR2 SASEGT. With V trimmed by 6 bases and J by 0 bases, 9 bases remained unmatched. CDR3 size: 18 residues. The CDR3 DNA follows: TGTGCCAGCAGACCGGGACAGGGCGCCTCCTCTGGGGCCAACGTCCTGACTTTC. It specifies CASRPGQGASSGANVLTF.

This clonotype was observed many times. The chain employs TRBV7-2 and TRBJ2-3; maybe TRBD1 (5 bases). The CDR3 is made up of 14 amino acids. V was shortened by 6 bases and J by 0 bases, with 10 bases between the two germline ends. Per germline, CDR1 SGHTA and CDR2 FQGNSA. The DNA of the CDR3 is TGTGCCAGCAGTTCTACAGGTAGCACAGATACGCAGTATTTT. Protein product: CASSSTGSTDTQYF.

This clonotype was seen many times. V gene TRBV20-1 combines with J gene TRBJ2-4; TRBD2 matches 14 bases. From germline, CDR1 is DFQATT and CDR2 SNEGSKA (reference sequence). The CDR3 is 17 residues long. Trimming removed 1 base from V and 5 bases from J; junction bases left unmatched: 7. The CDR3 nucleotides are TGCAGTGCTAGAGCGACTAGCGGGAGGGCCGGGGAAAACATTCAGTACTTC. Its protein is CSARATSGRAGENIQYF.

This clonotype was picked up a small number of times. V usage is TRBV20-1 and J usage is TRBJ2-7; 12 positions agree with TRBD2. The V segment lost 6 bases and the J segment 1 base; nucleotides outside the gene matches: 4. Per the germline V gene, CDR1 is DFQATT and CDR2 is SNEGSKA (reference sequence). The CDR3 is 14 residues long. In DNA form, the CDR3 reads TGCAGTGCGGCCACTAGCGGGGGGTCCTACGAGCAGTACTTC. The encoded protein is CSAATSGGSYEQYF.

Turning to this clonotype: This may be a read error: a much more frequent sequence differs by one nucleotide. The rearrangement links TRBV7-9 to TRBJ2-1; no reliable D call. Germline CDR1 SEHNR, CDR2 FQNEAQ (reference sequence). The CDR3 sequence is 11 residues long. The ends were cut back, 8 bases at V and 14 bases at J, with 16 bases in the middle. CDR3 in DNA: TGTGCCAGCGGCCTCCGAGACCCGGAGTTCTTC. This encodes CASGLRDPEFF.

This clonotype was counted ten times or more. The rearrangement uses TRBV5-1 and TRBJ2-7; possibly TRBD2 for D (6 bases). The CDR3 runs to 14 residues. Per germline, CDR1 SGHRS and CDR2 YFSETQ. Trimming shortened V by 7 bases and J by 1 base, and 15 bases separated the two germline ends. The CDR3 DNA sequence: TGCGCCAGCGGTGTGGGGGGAGGATCCTACGAGCAGTACTTC. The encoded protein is CASGVGGGSYEQYF.

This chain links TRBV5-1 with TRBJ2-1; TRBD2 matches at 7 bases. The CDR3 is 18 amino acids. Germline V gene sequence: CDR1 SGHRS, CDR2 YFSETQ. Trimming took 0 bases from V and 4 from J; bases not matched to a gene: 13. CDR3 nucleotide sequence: TGCGCCAGCAGCTTGGTTTTGCGGGAGATTGCAAAATACAATGAGCAGTTCTTC. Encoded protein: CASSLVLREIAKYNEQFF.

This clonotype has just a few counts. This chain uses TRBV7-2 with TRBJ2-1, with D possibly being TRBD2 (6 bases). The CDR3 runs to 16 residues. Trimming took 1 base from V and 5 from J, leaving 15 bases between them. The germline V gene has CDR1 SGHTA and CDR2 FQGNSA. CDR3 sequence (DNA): TGTGCCAGCAGCTTAGGGGGAGGTGGGAACCACAATGAGCAGTTCTTC. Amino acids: CASSLGGGGNHNEQFF.

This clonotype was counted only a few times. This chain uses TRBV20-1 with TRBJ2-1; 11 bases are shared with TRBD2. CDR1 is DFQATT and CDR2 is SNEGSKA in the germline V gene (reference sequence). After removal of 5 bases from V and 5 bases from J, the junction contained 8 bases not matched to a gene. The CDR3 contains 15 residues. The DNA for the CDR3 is TGCAGTGCTTTGAAATTAGCGGGGGGGAACAATGAGCAGTTCTTC. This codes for CSALKLAGGNNEQFF.

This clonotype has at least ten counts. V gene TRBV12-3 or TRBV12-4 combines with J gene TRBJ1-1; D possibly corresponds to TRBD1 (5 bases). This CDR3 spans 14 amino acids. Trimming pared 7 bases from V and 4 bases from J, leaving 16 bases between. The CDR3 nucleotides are TGTGCCAGCACCTTGAGGGAAAGGGGCACTGAAGCTTTCTTT. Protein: CASTLRERGTEAFF.

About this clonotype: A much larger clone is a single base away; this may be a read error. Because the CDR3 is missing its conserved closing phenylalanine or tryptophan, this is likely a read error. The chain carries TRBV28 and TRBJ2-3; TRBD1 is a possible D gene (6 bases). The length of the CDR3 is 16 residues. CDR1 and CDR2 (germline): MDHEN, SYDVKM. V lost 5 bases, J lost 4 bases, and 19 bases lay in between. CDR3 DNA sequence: TGTGCCAGCAGTCCAACAGGGCTCCCCCCCGCAGATACGCAGTATTTA. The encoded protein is CASSPTGLPPADTQYL.

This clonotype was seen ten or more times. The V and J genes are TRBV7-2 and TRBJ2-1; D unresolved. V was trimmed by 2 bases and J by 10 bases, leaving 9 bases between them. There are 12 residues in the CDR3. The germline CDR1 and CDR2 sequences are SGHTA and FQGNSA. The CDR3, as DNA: TGTGCCAGCAGCTTATTAGTCAGCGAGCAGTTCTTC. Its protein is CASSLLVSEQFF.

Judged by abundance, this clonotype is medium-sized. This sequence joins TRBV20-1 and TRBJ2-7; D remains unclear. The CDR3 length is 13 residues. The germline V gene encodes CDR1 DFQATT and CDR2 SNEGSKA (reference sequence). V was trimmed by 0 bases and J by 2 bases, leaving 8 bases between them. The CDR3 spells CSARDGQTYEQYF. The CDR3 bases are TGCAGTGCTAGAGATGGTCAGACCTACGAGCAGTACTTC.

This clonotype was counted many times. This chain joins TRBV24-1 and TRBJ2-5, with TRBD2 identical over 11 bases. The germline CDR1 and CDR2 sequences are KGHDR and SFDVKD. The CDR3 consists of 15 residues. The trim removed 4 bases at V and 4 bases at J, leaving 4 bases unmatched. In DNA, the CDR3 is TGTGCCACCAGTGACAGAGGACTAGCGGGAGAGACCCAGTACTTC. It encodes CATSDRGLAGETQYF.

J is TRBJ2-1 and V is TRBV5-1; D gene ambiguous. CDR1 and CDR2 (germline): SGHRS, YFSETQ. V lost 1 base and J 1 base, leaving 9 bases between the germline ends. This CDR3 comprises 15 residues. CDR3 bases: TGCGCCAGCAGCTTGATGGCAGGTTCCTACAATGAGCAGTTCTTC. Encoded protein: CASSLMAGSYNEQFF.

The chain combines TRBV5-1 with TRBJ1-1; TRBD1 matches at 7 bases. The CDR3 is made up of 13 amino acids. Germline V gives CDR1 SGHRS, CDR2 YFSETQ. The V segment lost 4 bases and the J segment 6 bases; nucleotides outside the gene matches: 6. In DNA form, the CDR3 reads TGCGCCAGCAGCCTTGACAGGGTCCCTGAAGCTTTCTTT. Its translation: CASSLDRVPEAFF.

The CDR3 nucleotides are TGTGCCAGCAGTTTGTCAGGAGGTTTTAGCAATCAGCCCCAGCATTTT. Translated, it gives CASSLSGGFSNQPQHF. V usage is TRBV12-3 or TRBV12-4 and J usage is TRBJ1-5; D is uncertain. The V end lost 3 bases, the J end lost 0 bases, and 12 bases lay between the germline ends. CDR3 length: 16 residues.

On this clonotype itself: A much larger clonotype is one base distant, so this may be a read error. The chain's CDR3 is CASNGTGLSAEQYF. CDR3 coding DNA: TGTGCCAGCAATGGGACAGGGCTTTCTGCCGAGCAGTACTTC. The chain couples TRBV25-1 to TRBJ2-7; 9 bases are a match to TRBD1. V was clipped by 7 bases and J by 6 bases; unmatched bases: 10. This CDR3 has 14 amino acids. CDR1 MGHDK and CDR2 SYGVNS come from the germline V gene.

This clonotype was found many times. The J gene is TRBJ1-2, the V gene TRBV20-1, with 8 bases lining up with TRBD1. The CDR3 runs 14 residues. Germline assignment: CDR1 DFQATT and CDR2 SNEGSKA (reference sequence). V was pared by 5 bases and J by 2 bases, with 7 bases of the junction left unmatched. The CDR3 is CSAPDRARNYGYTF. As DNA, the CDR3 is TGCAGTGCTCCGGACAGGGCTAGGAACTATGGCTACACCTTC.

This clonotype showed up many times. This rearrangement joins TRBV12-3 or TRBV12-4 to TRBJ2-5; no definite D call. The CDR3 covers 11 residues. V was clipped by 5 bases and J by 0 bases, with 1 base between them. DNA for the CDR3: TGTGCCAGCAGTCACCAAGAGACCCAGTACTTC. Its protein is CASSHQETQYF.

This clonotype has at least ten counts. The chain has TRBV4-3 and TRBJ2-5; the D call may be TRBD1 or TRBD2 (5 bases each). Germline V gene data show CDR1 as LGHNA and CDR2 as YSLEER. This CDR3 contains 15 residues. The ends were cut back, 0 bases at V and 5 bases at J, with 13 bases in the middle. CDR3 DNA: TGCGCCAGCAGCCAAGAACATCCGGGACGGGAGACCCAGTACTTC. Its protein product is CASSQEHPGRETQYF.

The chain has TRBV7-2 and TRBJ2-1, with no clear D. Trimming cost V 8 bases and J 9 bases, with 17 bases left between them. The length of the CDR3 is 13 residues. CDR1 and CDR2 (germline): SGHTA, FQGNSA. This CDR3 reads CASRTDPVSEQFF. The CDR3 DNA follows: TGTGCCAGCCGAACGGACCCGGTGTCTGAGCAGTTCTTC.

In DNA form, the CDR3 reads TGCAGTGCTTGGGATAAGGGTAAAACCTACGAGCAGTACTTC. Protein sequence: CSAWDKGKTYEQYF. The chain has TRBV20-1 and TRBJ2-7; no clear D. The CDR3 consists of 14 residues. Germline loops: CDR1 DFQATT, CDR2 SNEGSKA (reference sequence). V lost 5 bases to trimming and J lost 2 bases, with 16 bases between them.

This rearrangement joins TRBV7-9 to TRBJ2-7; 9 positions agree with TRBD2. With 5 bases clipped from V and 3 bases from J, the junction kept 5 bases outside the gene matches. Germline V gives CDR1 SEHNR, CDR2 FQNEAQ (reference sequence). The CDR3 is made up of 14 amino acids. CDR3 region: CASSPSGMNYEQYF. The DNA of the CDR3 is TGTGCCAGCAGCCCTAGCGGGATGAACTACGAGCAGTACTTC.

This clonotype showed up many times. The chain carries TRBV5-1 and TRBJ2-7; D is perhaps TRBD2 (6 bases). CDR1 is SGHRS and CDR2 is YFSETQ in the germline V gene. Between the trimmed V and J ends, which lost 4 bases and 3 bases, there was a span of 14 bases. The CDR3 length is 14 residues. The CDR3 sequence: CASSRSGGNYEQYF. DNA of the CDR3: TGCGCCAGCAGCCGCTCTGGGGGGAACTACGAGCAGTACTTC. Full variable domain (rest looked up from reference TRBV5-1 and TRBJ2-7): KAGVTQTPRYLIKTRGQQVTLSCSPISGHRSVSWYQQTPGQGLQFLFEYFSETQRNKGNFPGRFSGRQFSNSRSEMNVSTLELGDSALYLCASSRSGGNYEQYFGPGTRLTVT.